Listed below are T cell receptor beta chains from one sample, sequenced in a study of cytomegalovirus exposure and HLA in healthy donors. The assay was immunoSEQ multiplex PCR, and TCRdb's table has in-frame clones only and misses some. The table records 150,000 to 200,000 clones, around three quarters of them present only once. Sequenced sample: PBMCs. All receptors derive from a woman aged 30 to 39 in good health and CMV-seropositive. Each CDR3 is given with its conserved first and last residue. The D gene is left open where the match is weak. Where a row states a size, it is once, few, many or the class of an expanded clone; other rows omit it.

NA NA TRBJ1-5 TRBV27 TGTGCCAGCAGTTTCAGGGGAAACGGGGCCGGCCAGCCCCAGCATTTT CASSFRGNGAGQPQHF
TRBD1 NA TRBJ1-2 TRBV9 TGTGCCAGCAGCGGGGGACAGGAAGGTCCCTATGGCTACACCTTC CASSGGQEGPYGYTF
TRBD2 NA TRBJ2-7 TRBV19 TGTGCCAGTAGTATAGATCGGTCTAGCGGGAGTCAAGGGGAGCAGTACTTC CASSIDRSSGSQGEQYF
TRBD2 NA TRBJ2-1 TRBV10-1 TGCGCCAGCAGTGAGTCGGTGGTAGCGGGGAGGATAATGAGTGCGCAGTTCTTC CASSESVVAGRIMSAQFF
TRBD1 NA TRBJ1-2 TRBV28 TGTGCCAGCAGTTCCGGACAGGCCTCCTACTATGGCTACACCTTC CASSSGQASYYGYTF
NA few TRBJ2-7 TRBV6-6 TGTGCCAGCAGTTACTCGCCAATGGGCGGGACTGACGAGCAGTACTTC CASSYSPMGGTDEQYF
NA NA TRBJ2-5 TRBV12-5 TGTGCTAGTGGTTCTCACATCAGGGGGAGGCAAGAGACCCAGTACTTC CASGSHIRGRQETQYF
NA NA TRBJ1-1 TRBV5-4 TGTGCCAGCAGCTCCCGCGACACTGAAGCTTTCTTT CASSSRDTEAFF
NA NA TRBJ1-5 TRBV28 TGTGCCAGCAGGGGGCAGGGCAATCAGCCCCAGCATTTT CASRGQGNQPQHF
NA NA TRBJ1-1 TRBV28 TGTGCCAGCAGTTTAAATAGATGGGGGCTGGACACTGAAGCTTTCTTT CASSLNRWGLDTEAFF